These 11 T cell receptor beta chains were sequenced from one sample in a study of monozygotic twins with inflammatory bowel disease. From its re-call of the 5' RACE reads, TCRdb lists each CDR3 protein once, without DNA. This sample's clone table lists some 200,000 distinct CDR3 sequences. Sequences were obtained from blood. The receptors were sampled from a human donor with ulcerative colitis or Crohn's disease, or a healthy co-twin of an affected twin (not recorded which).

V usage is TRBV28 and J usage is TRBJ2-1; TCRdb's D call, TRBD1, is unchecked because there is no DNA. Germline V CDR1 and CDR2: MDHEN, SYDVKM. The CDR3 is 14 residues long. This CDR3 is CATYSGTGVVEQFF.

This sequence joins TRBV11-1 and TRBJ1-1; there is no DNA to check the TCRdb D call of TRBD1. Germline loops: CDR1 SGHAT, CDR2 FQDESV (reference sequence). This CDR3 region has 19 residues. This CDR3 is CASSLEAGVRTFGENEAFF.

This sequence joins TRBV10-3 and TRBJ2-2; as DNA is missing, the TRBD1 call by TCRdb cannot be tested. Germline values: CDR1 ENHRY, CDR2 SYGVKD. The CDR3 length is 15 residues. This CDR3 is CAISESKQGTGELFF.

The chain has TRBV20-1 and TRBJ2-5; TCRdb gives TRBD1 as the D gene, but with no DNA this cannot be confirmed. The CDR3 runs to 13 residues. Germline CDR1 reads DFQATT; CDR2 reads SNEGSKA (reference sequence). CDR3: CSAITGGGKTQYF.

The genes are TRBV7-2 and TRBJ2-1. From germline, CDR1 is SGHTA and CDR2 FQGNSA. The CDR3 runs to 16 residues. CDR3 sequence: CASSSPVSTSYNEQFF.

The V call is TRBV20-1, the J call TRBJ2-7; the TCRdb call, TRBD1, lacks DNA for checking. The CDR3 is 15 amino acids. Germline V gene lookup returns CDR1 DFQATT and CDR2 SNEGSKA (reference sequence). The CDR3 reads CSARDRQGIIYEQYF.

The chain joins TRBV5-4 to TRBJ2-2; the TRBD2 assignment by TCRdb is unverifiable without DNA. Germline V gene sequence: CDR1 SGHNT, CDR2 YYREEE (reference sequence). The CDR3 runs 17 residues. The CDR3 loop is CASSPGAGVENTGELFF.

The V call is TRBV20-1, the J call TRBJ1-1; TCRdb proposes TRBD1, but this gene call is untestable without DNA. Per germline, CDR1 DFQATT and CDR2 SNEGSKA (reference sequence). The CDR3 extends over 13 amino acids. CDR3 amino acids: CSAKGATRFEAFF.

The chain carries TRBV5-1 and TRBJ2-7; TCRdb's D call, TRBD1, is unchecked because there is no DNA. The CDR3 is 15 amino acids. Germline CDR1 and CDR2: SGHRS and YFSETQ. The chain's CDR3 is CASSPDRGALYEQYF.

V usage is TRBV5-5 and J usage is TRBJ1-1; TCRdb gives TRBD1 as the D gene, but with no DNA this cannot be confirmed. This CDR3 region has 15 residues. Germline V lookup: CDR1 SGHKS, CDR2 YYEKEE (reference sequence). The chain's CDR3 is CASSLAGTKNTEAFF.

The J gene is TRBJ1-4, the V gene TRBV5-1; TCRdb lists TRBD1, though no DNA is available to test this call. CDR3 length: 14 residues. CDR1 is SGHRS and CDR2 is YFSETQ in the germline V gene. CDR3 protein: CASSNSTGTGKLFF.